Reported below is one TCR beta chain. This CDR3 has 15 residues. Looked up from germline, CDR1 is SGHRS and CDR2 is YFSETQ. V shed 1 base and J 5 bases; nucleotides not matched to a gene: 7. The sample comes from a study of blood T cell repertoires in COVID-19. Study-wide context: Donors in the United States, Italy and Spain gave samples during acute or convalescent COVID-19. PBMCs, B-cell-depleted T cells, or T cells were the source of the cDNA or gDNA that made up the material.

In the authors' methods: Reference gene primer amplification gave estimated nucleated cell counts. Profiling relied on immunoSEQ multiplex PCR, and the TCRdb table lists in-frame clones only, not all of them. That table furnishes V, J and clone size, whereas the DNA furnished D and trimming. The sample records some 250,000 clones, about 80% being singletons. This clonotype was obtained from a woman older than 75 with acute or convalescent COVID-19. The V and J genes are TRBV5-1 and TRBJ2-5; TRBD1 agrees at 8 bases. The sequencing sample was made of peripheral blood. The CDR3 nucleotides read TGCGCCAGCAGCTTGTCGGCAGGGGGCCTTGAGACCCAGTACTTC. Encoded protein: CASSLSAGGLETQYF. Full variable domain (rest looked up from reference TRBV5-1 and TRBJ2-5): KAGVTQTPRYLIKTRGQQVTLSCSPISGHRSVSWYQQTPGQGLQFLFEYFSETQRNKGNFPGRFSGRQFSNSRSEMNVSTLELGDSALYLCASSLSAGGLETQYFGPGTRLLVL.